One sample yielded the 22 T cell receptor beta chains listed below, sequenced in a study of vaccination effects on CD4 cells after COVID-19. CD4+ T cells specific for antigen were expanded with viral peptide pools by the ViraFEST assay before sequencing. Isolation of CD4+ T cells took place after about ten days of culture. All participants had two doses of either the BNT162b2 or mRNA-1273 vaccine. The assay was immunoSEQ multiplex PCR, and TCRdb's table has in-frame clones only and misses some. The sample consists of 20,000 to 30,000 clones, more than 65% of them appearing once. These receptors have no known antigen. The source was CD4+ T cells from PBMCs cultured with SARS-CoV-2 spike peptides, collected after COVID-19 vaccination. Every receptor here comes from a human donor who received a COVID-19 vaccine.

The V and J genes are TRBV29-1 and TRBJ1-2; no clear D. Germline V gene data show CDR1 as SQVTM and CDR2 as ANQGSEA. Deletions cut 5 bases from V and 6 bases from J, with 7 bases between. The CDR3 is 10 amino acids. CDR3 nucleotide sequence: TGCAGCGTTAAGGAGGATGGCTACACCTTC. It specifies CSVKEDGYTF.

The J gene is TRBJ2-7, the V gene TRBV7-2; D remains ambiguous. The CDR3 is 12 amino acids. Trimming cost V 3 bases and J 6 bases, with 9 bases left between them. Germline values: CDR1 SGHTA, CDR2 FQGNSA. CDR3 loop: CASSFQRSEQYF. The CDR3 bases are TGTGCCAGCAGCTTCCAAAGAAGCGAGCAGTACTTC.

The chain carries TRBV5-4 and TRBJ1-1; tentative D call: TRBD1 (5 bases). V lost 3 bases, J lost 5 bases, and 11 bases lay in between. The CDR3 consists of 13 residues. Germline-derived CDR1 and CDR2 are SGHNT and YYREEE (reference sequence). The CDR3 here is CASSSRAGTEAFF. The CDR3 DNA sequence: TGTGCCAGCAGCTCCAGGGCGGGGACTGAAGCTTTCTTT.

V gene TRBV6-2 or TRBV6-3 combines with J gene TRBJ2-1, with a weak D call TRBD2 (5 bases). The CDR3 sequence is 16 residues long. In germline, CDR1 is MNHEY, CDR2 SVGEGT. V lost 0 bases and J lost 8, with 17 bases in between. The CDR3 sequence: CASSYSRRVSGDEQFF. The CDR3 coding sequence is TGTGCCAGCAGTTACTCGAGGCGGGTCTCAGGCGATGAGCAGTTCTTC.

V usage is TRBV11-2 and J usage is TRBJ2-5; no reliable D call. CDR1 is SGHAT and CDR2 is FQNNGV in the germline V gene. The CDR3 is 13 amino acids. V lost 4 bases and J lost 5, with 11 bases in between. CDR3 coding DNA: TGTGCCAGCAGCTCGGTTTCAGAGGAGACCCAGTACTTC. It codes for CASSSVSEETQYF.

This chain links TRBV19 with TRBJ1-6; 8 bases line up with TRBD1. The CDR3 covers 15 residues. V shed 5 bases, J shed 8 bases, and the junction held 8 bases outside the gene matches. Germline lookup yields CDR1 LNHDA and CDR2 SQIVND (reference sequence). CDR3 amino acids: CASSLRGPGDSPLHF. In nucleotides, the CDR3 is TGTGCCAGTAGTCTCAGGGGGCCCGGGGATTCACCCCTCCACTTT.

The V gene is TRBV28, the J gene TRBJ2-3; 10 bases are shared with TRBD2. This CDR3 has 15 amino acids. The germline V gene encodes CDR1 MDHEN and CDR2 SYDVKM. V trimming: 4 bases; J trimming: 4 bases; junction bases outside the gene matches: 5. The CDR3 DNA sequence: TGTGCCAGCAGTTCACTAGCGGGAAACCCAGATACGCAGTATTTT. Amino acid sequence: CASSSLAGNPDTQYF.

The chain is built from TRBV1 and TRBJ2-5; TRBD2, the table's D call, was not compared with the DNA. TRBV1 is a pseudogene locus. The CDR3 runs 15 residues. The DNA for the CDR3 is TGCACCAGCAGCCAAGATCGTAGGCCGGGAGAGACCCAGTACTTC. This gives the protein CTSSQDRRPGETQYF.

This clone was observed a few times. This sequence joins TRBV11-2 and TRBJ2-1; D is possibly TRBD1 or TRBD2 (5 bases each). CDR1 and CDR2 from the germline V gene are SGHAT and FQNNGV. The CDR3 is made up of 13 amino acids. Trimming removed 1 base from V and 15 bases from J, with 16 bases in between. CDR3 DNA: TGTGCCAGCAGCTTAGGAGAGGGTCTTAGGGGGTTCTTC. Protein: CASSLGEGLRGFF.

The rearrangement uses TRBV19 and TRBJ2-2; D remains ambiguous. The CDR3 length is 13 residues. Germline CDR1 and CDR2: LNHDA and SQIVND (reference sequence). Trimming shortened V by 7 bases and J by 7 bases, and 13 bases separated the two germline ends. CDR3 DNA sequence: TGTGCCAGTACCGCAGGAGATCTCGGGGAGCTGTTTTTT. Protein sequence: CASTAGDLGELFF.

The chain uses TRBV2 and TRBJ2-7; D not resolved. Germline values: CDR1 SNHLY, CDR2 FYNNEI. This CDR3 has 11 amino acids. The V end was cut by 8 bases, the J end by 2 bases, with 7 bases between. This CDR3 reads CASDETYEQYF. In nucleotides, the CDR3 is TGTGCCAGCGACGAGACCTACGAGCAGTACTTC.

CDR3 bases: TGCAGCGGTACAGGGAACACTGAAGCTTTCTTT. As protein: CSGTGNTEAFF. This sequence joins TRBV29-1 and TRBJ1-1, with D possibly matching TRBD1 (5 bases). Per germline, CDR1 SQVTM and CDR2 ANQGSEA. The CDR3 contains 11 residues. Trimming left V 7 bases short and J 1 base short, with 7 bases between.

The rearrangement links TRBV30 to TRBJ1-1; no definite D call. Per germline, CDR1 GTSNPN and CDR2 SVGIG (reference sequence). With 0 bases removed from V and 0 bases from J, the gap between germline ends came to 8 bases. The CDR3 is 14 residues long. CDR3 region: CAWSVHRVNTEAFF. Written as DNA, the CDR3 is TGTGCCTGGAGTGTACACCGGGTGAACACTGAAGCTTTCTTT.

The chain links TRBV27 to TRBJ2-1; 15 bases fit TRBD2. The V gene end was trimmed by 6 bases and the J gene end by 12 bases; junction bases not matched to a gene: 9. This CDR3 region has 15 residues. Germline V gives CDR1 MNHEY, CDR2 SMNVEV (reference sequence). The CDR3 DNA reads as TGTGCCAGCAGGCAAGGACTAGCGGGAGGGCCCTGGCAGTTCTTC. Translation gives CASRQGLAGGPWQFF.

This clone was detected only a few times. This chain joins TRBV11-2 and TRBJ1-6; D remains ambiguous. The CDR3 has 15 amino acids. In germline, CDR1 is SGHAT, CDR2 FQNNGV. Trimming pared 8 bases from V and 3 bases from J, leaving 14 bases between. CDR3 region: CASCLRPGYNSPLHF. As DNA, the CDR3 is TGTGCCAGCTGCCTCCGCCCAGGCTATAATTCACCCCTCCACTTT.

The chain carries TRBV5-1 and TRBJ1-6; D is uncertain. With 2 bases removed from V and 0 bases from J, the gap between germline ends came to 9 bases. Germline loops: CDR1 SGHRS, CDR2 YFSETQ. The CDR3 totals 16 residues. This CDR3 reads CASSFGQSSYNSPLHF. The CDR3 bases are TGCGCCAGCAGCTTTGGGCAGAGCTCCTATAATTCACCCCTCCACTTT.

V gene TRBV20-1 combines with J gene TRBJ1-1, with 7 bases that match TRBD1. This CDR3 has 16 amino acids. Trimming took 3 bases from V and 3 from J; bases not matched to a gene: 13. Germline values: CDR1 DFQATT, CDR2 SNEGSKA (reference sequence). CDR3 DNA sequence: TGCAGTGCTAGTGATGGGCAGGGGGTATGGGACACTGAAGCTTTCTTT. This gives the protein CSASDGQGVWDTEAFF.

In this sample, this clone turned up once. The chain is built from TRBV27 and TRBJ2-7; D tentatively fits TRBD1 or TRBD2 (5 bases each). The CDR3 sequence is 15 residues long. The V end lost 2 bases, the J end lost 1 base, and 12 bases lay between the germline ends. Germline assignment: CDR1 MNHEY and CDR2 SMNVEV (reference sequence). CDR3 protein: CASSLIPWGSYEQYF. The CDR3 DNA is TGTGCCAGCAGTTTAATCCCTTGGGGGTCCTACGAGCAGTACTTC.

A few counts support this clone. The chain combines TRBV7-8 with TRBJ1-2; D not resolved. Germline-derived CDR1 and CDR2 are SGHVS and FQNEAQ. This CDR3 region has 13 residues. Trimming took off 3 bases at V and 0 bases at J, with 5 bases between the two ends. CDR3 sequence reads: CASSLTTNYGYTF. The CDR3 nucleotides read TGTGCCAGCAGCTTGACAACTAACTATGGCTACACCTTC.

The V and J genes are TRBV10-3 and TRBJ2-2; TRBD1 agrees at 8 bases. The trim removed 5 bases at V and 3 bases at J, leaving 5 bases unmatched. The CDR3 contains 15 residues. Germline CDR1 is ENHRY and CDR2 is SYGVKD. This CDR3 is CAISFGQGYTGELFF. The CDR3 coding sequence is TGTGCCATCAGTTTCGGACAGGGCTACACCGGGGAGCTGTTTTTT.

V usage is TRBV14 and J usage is TRBJ1-2, with D unresolved. Trimming cost V 4 bases and J 8 bases, with 11 bases left between them. CDR1 is SGHDN, CDR2 FVKESK, per germline. CDR3 length: 12 residues. Written as DNA, the CDR3 is TGTGCCAGCAGCCGAAATATTCGGGGCTACACCTTC. Its translation is CASSRNIRGYTF.

The rearrangement uses TRBV5-4 and TRBJ1-2; 8 bases align to TRBD1. The germline V gene encodes CDR1 SGHNT and CDR2 YYREEE (reference sequence). The CDR3 runs 16 residues. J gave up 0 bases and V 4 bases, and 8 bases lay outside the gene matches. This CDR3 reads CASSPGQVGANYGYTF. CDR3 coding DNA: TGTGCCAGCAGCCCGGGACAGGTTGGTGCTAACTATGGCTACACCTTC. Together with reference TRBV5-4 and TRBJ1-2, the CDR3 gives the full variable domain: ETGVTQSPTHLIKTRGQQVTLRCSSQSGHNTVSWYQQALGQGPQFIFQYYREEENGRGNFPPRFSGLQFPNYSSELNVNALELDDSALYLCASSPGQVGANYGYTFGSGTRLTVV.